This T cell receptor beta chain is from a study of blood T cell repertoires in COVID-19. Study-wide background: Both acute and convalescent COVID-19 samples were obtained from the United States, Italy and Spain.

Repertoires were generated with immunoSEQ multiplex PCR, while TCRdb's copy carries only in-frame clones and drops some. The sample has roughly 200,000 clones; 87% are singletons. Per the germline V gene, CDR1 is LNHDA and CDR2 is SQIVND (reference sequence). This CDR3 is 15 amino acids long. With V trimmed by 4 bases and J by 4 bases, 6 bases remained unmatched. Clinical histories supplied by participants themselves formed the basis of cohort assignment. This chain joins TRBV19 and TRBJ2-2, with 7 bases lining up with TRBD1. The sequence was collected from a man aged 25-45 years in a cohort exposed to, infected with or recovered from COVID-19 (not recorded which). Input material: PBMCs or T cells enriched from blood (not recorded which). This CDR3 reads CASSTPGQLTGELFF. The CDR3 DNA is TGTGCCAGTAGTACACCGGGACAGCTCACCGGGGAGCTGTTTTTT.